The entry below describes one TCR beta chain. The antigen it recognizes is unknown. It has no much larger one-base neighbor in the sample; base qualities were not kept. These data come from a study of blood T cell repertoires in COVID-19 (dated by TCRdb to the early 2020s). The study in broad terms: Samples covering the acute and convalescent phases of COVID-19 were provided by collaborators in the United States, Italy and Spain. The repertoires were released in a freely available public database intended as a resource for research on the immune response to SARS-CoV-2. The samples were drawn from the first 160 participants of the ongoing ImmuneRACE study and from over 950 subjects provided by 6 global collaborators. Where HLA class I and class II types were available, the types were taken from metadata supplied by the sample provider, not from assay-based typing. Subjects who had been exposed to COVID-19, were actively infected with it, or had recovered from it provided the deeply sampled blood TCRbeta repertoires that made up the dataset. The material from the prospective study consisted of cDNA or gDNA derived from T cells, B-cell-depleted T cells, or PBMCs. The sample metadata nearly always contained a de-identified subject ID, COVID-19 status, age in years and sex. General conclusions and limits of the study: The quantity of clinical and demographic metadata differed by source and by participant and was supplied without curation.

Counted from cysteine to phenylalanine, this CDR3 has 14 amino acids. The read is trimmed to its CDR3 DNA, 42 bases read in frame from base 1. V loses 4 bases at its end and J loses 5 bases; junction bases beyond the gene matches: 10. The germline V gene encodes CDR1 GTSNPN and CDR2 SVGIG (reference sequence). Participants in the prospective study were enrolled through a virtual design, were aged roughly 18 to 100 years, and lived in under 25 United States geographic areas. In the prospective study, participants were assigned to cohorts based on the clinical history participants reported in a screening survey and a study questionnaire. For ImmuneRACE Cohort 3, a participant was defined as recovered based on two consecutive negative NP/OP PCR tests, clearance by a healthcare professional, or resolution of symptoms. In the prospective study, mobile phlebotomists collected whole blood, serum and a nasopharyngeal or oropharyngeal swab from each participant. Prospective study participants could optionally give additional blood draws and questionnaires over an approximately two-month period. Prospective study blood samples were shipped either frozen or at room temperature before DNA extraction.

TCRbeta CDR3 regions were amplified from genomic DNA using the immunoSEQ Assay, a bias-controlled multiplex PCR. Concerning the study's data processing: The number of nucleated cells in each sample was estimated from the amplification of reference gene primers within the assay. Sequence reads were collapsed and filtered to measure the absolute abundance of every unique TCRbeta CDR3 rearrangement. Productive Simpson clonality was computed per sample as the square root of Simpson's diversity index over productive rearrangements. TCRdb stores this immuneACCESS table with in-frame sequences only. Part of the clones is absent; in the studies checked, under half of the shortfall reflects unresolved V genes, and no reason is known for the rest. The DNA was the basis for D and trimming; V, J and clone size are from that table. Counted in this sample were over 300,000 clones; just over 85% of them appeared once. Over 9.5% of the sample lies in the top ten.

This TCR came from a woman aged 18-30 years who had recovered from COVID-19. The receptor chain draws on TRBV30 and TRBJ2-5; TRBD1 matches 7 bases in the middle. Sequencing was performed on PBMCs or T cells enriched from blood (not recorded which). The sequenced DNA: TGTGCCTGGACCCTAGGACAGGTCCGGGAGACCCAGTACTTC. Protein translation: CAWTLGQVRETQYF.